The T cell receptor beta chain under discussion was sequenced for a study of blood T cells in healthy people across ages. Study findings and constraints: A roughly linear fall in TCR beta diversity per million T cells was seen with increasing age. Nothing was known about donor CMV status, and this possibly confounded expanded clonotype changes.

Combining a sample-barcoded 5' primer with a J-beta primer mix, a second PCR ran for about 6 to 12 cycles. TCRdb used MiXCR to reprocess the 5' RACE reads, holding one entry per CDR3 protein. Of about 970,000 distinct CDR3 sequences detected, roughly 51% appear once; the ten largest clones hold about 20%. The V and J ends lost 3 bases and 7 bases, in that order; junction bases with no gene match: 16. This CDR3 contains 17 residues. The germline CDR1 and CDR2 sequences are KGHDR and SFDVKD. On this clonotype: Antigen unknown.

Source material: blood. This clonotype was obtained from a woman aged 60 to 75 in good health. The chain has TRBV24-1 and TRBJ1-2; 7 bases line up with TRBD1. The CDR3, as DNA: TGTGCCACCAGTGATCCAAGTCGACAGGGTGAAGTCGGTGGCTACACCTTC. It specifies CATSDPSRQGEVGGYTF.